The 20 T cell receptor beta chains listed next were all sequenced from one sample in a study of blood T cell repertoires in COVID-19. Profiled with immunoSEQ multiplex PCR; TCRdb holds only in-frame clones, not every one. In the table there are roughly 100,000 clones, around 90% of which are singletons. Sequenced: peripheral blood. The source of these receptors is a man between 18 and 35 years old with acute or convalescent COVID-19.

This sequence joins TRBV30 and TRBJ2-7; possibly TRBD1 for D (6 bases). There are 13 residues in the CDR3. CDR1 GTSNPN and CDR2 SVGIG come from the germline V gene (reference sequence). V was cut by 3 bases and J by 6 bases, with 15 bases left in between. The CDR3: CAWSEGDGAEQYF. The CDR3 DNA is TGTGCCTGGAGCGAGGGGGACGGGGCCGAGCAGTACTTC.

The chain recombines TRBV6-5 with TRBJ2-5; 10 bases fit TRBD2. With 6 bases clipped from V and 5 bases from J, the junction kept 9 bases outside the gene matches. The CDR3 length is 15 residues. CDR1 is MNHEY, CDR2 SVGAGI, per germline. CDR3 DNA sequence: TGTGCCAGCAGCCTGATAGCGGGAGGCGGGGAGACCCAGTACTTC. Protein: CASSLIAGGGETQYF.

The chain combines TRBV3-1 (or the pseudogene TRBV3-2) with TRBJ1-5; D gene unclear. Germline V lookup: CDR1 LGHDT, CDR2 YNNKEL (reference sequence). V lost 1 base and J lost 1, with 11 bases in between. There are 16 residues in the CDR3. The CDR3 protein is CASSQVAGPSNQPQHF. CDR3 DNA sequence: TGTGCCAGCAGCCAAGTGGCGGGTCCAAGCAATCAGCCCCAGCATTTT.

The rearrangement joins TRBV7-9 to TRBJ1-2; no clear D gene. V lost 2 bases to trimming and J lost 4 bases, with 11 bases between them. The germline CDR1 and CDR2 sequences are SEHNR and FQNEAQ (reference sequence). This CDR3 spans 14 amino acids. In DNA form, the CDR3 reads TGTGCCAGCAGCTTATTCACCTCGGGCTATGGCTACACCTTC. It yields the protein CASSLFTSGYGYTF.

This clone occurred a few times. The chain has TRBV30 and TRBJ1-5; D might be TRBD1 (5 bases). Trimming removed 4 bases at V and 3 bases at J, with 13 bases between. The germline V gene encodes CDR1 GTSNPN and CDR2 SVGIG (reference sequence). This CDR3 spans 14 amino acids. The CDR3 bases are TGTGCCTGGATGGACAAGGGGTACAATCAGCCCCAGCATTTT. It codes for CAWMDKGYNQPQHF.

This clone was detected a few times. V is TRBV13 and J is TRBJ2-7; maybe TRBD2 (5 bases). The V and J ends lost 5 bases and 2 bases respectively, with 16 bases between them. From germline, CDR1 is PRHDT and CDR2 FYEKMQ (reference sequence). This CDR3 region has 15 residues. CDR3 protein: CASSPPTGKTYEQYF. The CDR3 DNA sequence: TGTGCCAGCAGCCCCCCAACGGGGAAAACCTACGAGCAGTACTTC.

The CDR3 sequence is CASSYRTVYSNQPQHF. The CDR3 DNA sequence: TGTGCCAGCAGTTACAGGACAGTATATAGCAATCAGCCCCAGCATTTT. This rearrangement joins TRBV6-5 to TRBJ1-5; tentatively, D is TRBD1 (6 bases). This CDR3 contains 16 residues. V lost 2 bases to trimming and J lost 0 bases, with 11 bases between them. CDR1 and CDR2 (germline): MNHEY, SVGAGI.

The chain carries TRBV19 and TRBJ1-2; maybe TRBD1 (6 bases). CDR3 size: 14 residues. Germline V CDR1 and CDR2: LNHDA, SQIVND (reference sequence). Trimming left V 4 bases short and J 8 bases short, with 17 bases between. The CDR3 loop reads CASSTTGLVSGYTF. In nucleotides, the CDR3 is TGTGCCAGTAGTACCACAGGGCTGGTAAGCGGCTACACCTTC.

Here the CDR3 reads CSVEAAVPEAFF. In nucleotides, the CDR3 is TGCAGCGTTGAAGCCGCGGTTCCTGAAGCTTTCTTT. V is TRBV29-1 and J is TRBJ1-1; D uncertain. Trimming shortened V by 1 base and J by 6 bases, and 9 bases separated the two germline ends. The CDR3 is 12 residues long. CDR1 is SQVTM, CDR2 ANQGSEA, per germline.

This chain uses TRBV9 with TRBJ1-3, with D maybe TRBD1 (5 bases). V shed 5 bases and J shed 3 bases, with 6 bases lying between them. In germline, CDR1 is SGDLS, CDR2 YYNGEE. CDR3 length: 12 residues. The CDR3 here is CASRGVGNTIYF. CDR3 bases: TGTGCCAGCAGAGGGGTTGGAAACACCATATATTTT.

This clone was seen once. V is TRBV24-1 and J is TRBJ2-1, with 8 bases lining up with TRBD2. With V trimmed by 2 bases and J by 6 bases, 11 bases remained unmatched. The CDR3 sequence is 17 residues long. Germline assignment: CDR1 KGHDR and CDR2 SFDVKD. CDR3 residues: CATSDSGLAGFGNEQFF. CDR3 DNA: TGTGCCACCAGTGATTCCGGACTAGCTGGGTTTGGCAATGAGCAGTTCTTC.

The chain recombines TRBV10-3 with TRBJ2-2; 7 bases map to TRBD1. The V gene's germline CDR1 is ENHRY and CDR2 SYGVKD. The CDR3 spans 14 residues. The V segment lost 9 bases and the J segment 2 bases; nucleotides outside the gene matches: 6. Written as DNA, the CDR3 is TGTGCCATATCGGACAGGTTTAACACCGGGGAGCTGTTTTTT. Protein: CAISDRFNTGELFF.

V is TRBV5-4 and J is TRBJ2-6; D uncertain. This CDR3 is 15 amino acids long. Germline CDR1 is SGHNT and CDR2 is YYREEE (reference sequence). The V end was cut by 1 base, the J end by 2 bases, with 7 bases between. The DNA of the CDR3 is TGTGCCAGCAGCTTGAGCAAGACTGGGGCCAACGTCCTGACTTTC. It yields the protein CASSLSKTGANVLTF.

This chain joins TRBV12-2 and TRBJ1-5; the table names TRBD1, a call not compared with the DNA. TRBV12-2 is a documented pseudogene. The CDR3 is made up of 17 amino acids. CDR3 sequence reads: CASRRPGTALLNQPQHF. In nucleotides, the CDR3 is TGTGCAAGTCGCCGCCCTGGGACAGCCTTACTCAATCAGCCCCAGCATTTT.

The V call is TRBV7-9, the J call TRBJ2-3, with TRBD1 matching 7 bases. There are 15 residues in the CDR3. V gave up 3 bases and J gave up 1 base; unmatched junction bases: 4. Per the germline V gene, CDR1 is SEHNR and CDR2 is FQNEAQ (reference sequence). The CDR3 reads CASSFLGTGTDTQYF. In DNA, the CDR3 is TGTGCCAGCAGCTTCTTGGGGACAGGCACAGATACGCAGTATTTT.

This chain links TRBV6-5 with TRBJ1-1; TRBD1 matches 7 bases. CDR3 length: 12 amino acids. V lost 8 bases, J lost 7 bases, and 7 bases stayed unmatched. Germline CDR1 and CDR2: MNHEY and SVGAGI. This chain's CDR3 is CASLRGNGEAFF. The CDR3 coding sequence is TGTGCCAGCCTCAGGGGGAACGGTGAAGCTTTCTTT.

J is TRBJ1-1 and V is TRBV5-6, with a possible D match to TRBD1 (6 bases). The CDR3 has 15 residues. Germline CDR1 SGHDT, CDR2 YYEEEE. The V and J ends lost 3 bases and 4 bases respectively, with 16 bases between them. CDR3 nucleotide sequence: TGTGCCAGCAGCTGGGGATACAGGGTTACCACTGAAGCTTTCTTT. It is translated as CASSWGYRVTTEAFF.

In its sample, this clone was seen once. This CDR3 is CAWSVGGIYGYTF. The DNA for the CDR3 is TGTGCCTGGAGTGTAGGCGGAATCTATGGCTACACCTTC. The chain joins TRBV30 to TRBJ1-2; D is unresolved. The V gene lost 0 bases and the J gene lost 4 bases, with 9 bases spanning the gap. Looked up from germline, CDR1 is GTSNPN and CDR2 is SVGIG (reference sequence). The CDR3 is 13 amino acids.

The chain is built from TRBV7-7 and TRBJ2-3; D is undetermined. Trimming took off 1 base at V and 5 bases at J, with 7 bases between the two ends. The CDR3 has 13 residues. Germline V gives CDR1 SSHAT, CDR2 FNYEAQ (reference sequence). CDR3: CASSLGRGDTQYF. CDR3 nucleotide sequence: TGTGCCAGCAGCTTAGGGAGAGGAGATACGCAGTATTTT.

The genes are TRBV27 and TRBJ2-3; TRBD2 matches at 12 bases. Germline CDR1 reads MNHEY; CDR2 reads SMNVEV (reference sequence). CDR3 length equals 21 residues. Unmatched junction bases numbered 13, after V lost 0 bases and J lost 0 bases. CDR3 in DNA: TGTGCCAGCAGTTTATCGCCCGGACTAGCGGGAACCCCACGGAGCACAGATACGCAGTATTTT. Protein sequence: CASSLSPGLAGTPRSTDTQYF.